The rows below give T cell receptor beta chains drawn from one sample of a study of PD-1 blockade in classical Hodgkin lymphoma. Clones were read by immunoSEQ multiplex PCR, and TCRdb kept only the in-frame ones, dropping some. The table includes about 7,100 clones, roughly 80% detected once. The sequencing used CD4+ T cells from blood, collected at baseline. The source is a human donor with classical Hodgkin lymphoma. CDR3s include the opening cysteine and the closing phenylalanine or tryptophan. Fields, in order: D gene, J gene, V gene, CDR3 protein, CDR3 DNA. The D gene is left open where the match is weak.

>.|TRBJ2-2|TRBV10-1
CASSRASGELFF
TGCGCCAGCTCCCGGGCTAGCGGGGAGCTGTTTTTT
>.|TRBJ1-6|TRBV6-5
CASSDIQGSSPLHF
TGTGCCAGCAGTGACATCCAGGGGTCCTCACCCCTCCACTTT
>TRBD2|TRBJ2-7|TRBV6-5
CASSNRGVGEQYF
TGTGCCAGCAGTAACCGGGGGGTCGGCGAGCAGTACTTC
>.|TRBJ1-2|TRBV19
CASSIRPRGNPYGYTF
TGTGCCAGTAGTATCCGACCAAGGGGGAACCCCTATGGCTACACCTTC
>TRBD2|TRBJ2-7|TRBV15
CATSQGLAGSVLIEQYF
TGTGCCACCAGCCAGGGACTAGCGGGATCCGTCTTGATCGAGCAGTACTTC
>.|TRBJ1-2|TRBV28
CASSENYGYTF
TGTGCCAGCAGTGAGAACTATGGCTACACCTTC
>.|TRBJ2-7|TRBV9
CASSATGRAEQYF
TGTGCCAGCAGCGCCACGGGCAGGGCCGAGCAGTACTTC
>.|TRBJ1-1|TRBV4-3
CASSRPGTEAFF
TGCGCCAGCAGCCGCCCAGGGACTGAAGCTTTCTTT
>TRBD1|TRBJ1-3|TRBV5-6
CASSLIDRGLGNTIYF
TGTGCCAGCAGCTTGATCGACAGGGGGCTAGGAAACACCATATATTTT
>TRBD2|TRBJ2-1|TRBV2
CASSRAGGEYNEQFF
TGTGCCAGCAGCAGAGCGGGGGGGGAATACAATGAGCAGTTCTTC